This TCR beta chain was found in a study of blood T cell repertoires in COVID-19. It was during active infection that Seattle patients were enrolled and then longitudinally followed. CDR1 is MDHEN, CDR2 SYDVKM, per germline. This CDR3 spans 18 amino acids. Trimming took 4 bases from V and 3 from J; bases not matched to a gene: 16. Data came from immunoSEQ multiplex PCR; TCRdb stores just in-frame clones and leaves some out. The data contain roughly 220,000 clones, 81% of them singletons. This chain uses TRBV28 with TRBJ1-2; 8 nucleotides match TRBD1. The clonotype was recovered from an elderly woman with COVID-19, enrolled during active disease. The sequenced sample consisted of peripheral blood. CDR3 amino acids: CASSYPDRDDRIDYGYTF. The CDR3 bases are TGTGCCAGCAGTTACCCGGACAGGGATGATCGGATTGACTATGGCTACACCTTC.